The subject of this entry is one T cell receptor beta chain. The data belong to a study of blood T cell repertoires in COVID-19. Study as a whole: Collection of acute and convalescent COVID-19 samples took place in the United States, Italy and Spain.

In the study's own analysis: Amplification of reference gene primers provided the estimated nucleated cell counts. Method: immunoSEQ multiplex PCR; TCRdb's copy keeps in-frame clones and lacks some. That table supplies the V and J calls and clone size; D and trimming were determined from the DNA. The data contain fewer than 350,000 clones, about 85% of them singletons. The ends lost 6 bases at V and 5 bases at J; junction bases unmatched: 9. Germline assignment: CDR1 KGHSH and CDR2 LQKENI. The CDR3 loop spans 16 amino acids. Cohorts were assigned according to the clinical history that participants reported. Exposed participants came across a COVID-19 case within 2 weeks before study entry.

This clonotype originated in a woman in her thirties who had been exposed to COVID-19. Input material: PBMCs or T cells enriched from blood (not recorded which). The chain combines TRBV18 with TRBJ1-5; 11 bases are a match to TRBD1. CDR3 sequence: CASSLQDRGPDQPQHF. CDR3 nucleotides: TGTGCCAGCTCCCTTCAGGACAGGGGGCCTGATCAGCCCCAGCATTTT.